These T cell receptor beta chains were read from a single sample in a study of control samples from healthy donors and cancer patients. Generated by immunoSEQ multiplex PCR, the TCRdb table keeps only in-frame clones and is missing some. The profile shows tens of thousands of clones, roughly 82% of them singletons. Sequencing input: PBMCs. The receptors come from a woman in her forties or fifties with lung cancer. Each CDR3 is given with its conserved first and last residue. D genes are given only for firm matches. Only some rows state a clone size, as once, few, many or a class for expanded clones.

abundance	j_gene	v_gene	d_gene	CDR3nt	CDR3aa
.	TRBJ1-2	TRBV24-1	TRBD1	TGTGCCACCAGTGATGTCGGACAGGGGGACTATGGCTACACCTTC	CATSDVGQGDYGYTF
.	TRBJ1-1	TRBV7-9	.	TGTGCCAGCAGCTTATTTTCCCATGAAGCTTTCTTT	CASSLFSHEAFF
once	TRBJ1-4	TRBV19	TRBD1	TGTGCCAGTAGTTCGGGACAGCCTAATGAAAAACTGTTTTTT	CASSSGQPNEKLFF
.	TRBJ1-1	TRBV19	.	TGTGCCAGTAGTCCTGAATTCACTGAAGCTTTCTTT	CASSPEFTEAFF
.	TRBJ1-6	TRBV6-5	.	TGTGCCAGCAGTTACTCCGGACAGTCACCCCTCCACTTT	CASSYSGQSPLHF
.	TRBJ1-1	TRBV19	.	TGTGCCACCGCTTTACCGGGACTGGGCATGAACACTGAAGCTTTCTTT	CATALPGLGMNTEAFF
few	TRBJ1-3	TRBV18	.	TGTGCCAGCTCACCACCATCTGGAAACACCATATATTTT	CASSPPSGNTIYF
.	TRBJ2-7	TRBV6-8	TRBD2	TGTGCCAGCAGTTACTCGAGACGAGCGGGGGCCCCAGGCTACGAGCAGTACTTC	CASSYSRRAGAPGYEQYF
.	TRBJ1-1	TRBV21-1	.	TGTGCCAGCAAAGGATGGACAAACTTCATGAACACTGAAGCTTTCTTT	CASKGWTNFMNTEAFF
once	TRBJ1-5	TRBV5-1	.	TGCGCCAGCAGCTCAGAGGGGGGTCAGCCCCAGCATTTT	CASSSEGGQPQHF
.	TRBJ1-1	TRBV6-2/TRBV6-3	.	TGTGCCAGCAGTTATGTCGGAACAGGGAGAGCTTTCTTT	CASSYVGTGRAFF
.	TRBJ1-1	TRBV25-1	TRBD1	TGTGCCAGCAGTACCTCGGACAGGGCAGCTTTCTTT	CASSTSDRAAFF
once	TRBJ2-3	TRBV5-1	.	TGCGCCAGCAGCTTGGGGGCAAATGCAGATACGCAGTATTTT	CASSLGANADTQYF
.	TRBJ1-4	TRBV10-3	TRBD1	TGTGCCATCAGTGGGACAGGGGGAGGAGAAAAACTGTTTTTT	CAISGTGGGEKLFF